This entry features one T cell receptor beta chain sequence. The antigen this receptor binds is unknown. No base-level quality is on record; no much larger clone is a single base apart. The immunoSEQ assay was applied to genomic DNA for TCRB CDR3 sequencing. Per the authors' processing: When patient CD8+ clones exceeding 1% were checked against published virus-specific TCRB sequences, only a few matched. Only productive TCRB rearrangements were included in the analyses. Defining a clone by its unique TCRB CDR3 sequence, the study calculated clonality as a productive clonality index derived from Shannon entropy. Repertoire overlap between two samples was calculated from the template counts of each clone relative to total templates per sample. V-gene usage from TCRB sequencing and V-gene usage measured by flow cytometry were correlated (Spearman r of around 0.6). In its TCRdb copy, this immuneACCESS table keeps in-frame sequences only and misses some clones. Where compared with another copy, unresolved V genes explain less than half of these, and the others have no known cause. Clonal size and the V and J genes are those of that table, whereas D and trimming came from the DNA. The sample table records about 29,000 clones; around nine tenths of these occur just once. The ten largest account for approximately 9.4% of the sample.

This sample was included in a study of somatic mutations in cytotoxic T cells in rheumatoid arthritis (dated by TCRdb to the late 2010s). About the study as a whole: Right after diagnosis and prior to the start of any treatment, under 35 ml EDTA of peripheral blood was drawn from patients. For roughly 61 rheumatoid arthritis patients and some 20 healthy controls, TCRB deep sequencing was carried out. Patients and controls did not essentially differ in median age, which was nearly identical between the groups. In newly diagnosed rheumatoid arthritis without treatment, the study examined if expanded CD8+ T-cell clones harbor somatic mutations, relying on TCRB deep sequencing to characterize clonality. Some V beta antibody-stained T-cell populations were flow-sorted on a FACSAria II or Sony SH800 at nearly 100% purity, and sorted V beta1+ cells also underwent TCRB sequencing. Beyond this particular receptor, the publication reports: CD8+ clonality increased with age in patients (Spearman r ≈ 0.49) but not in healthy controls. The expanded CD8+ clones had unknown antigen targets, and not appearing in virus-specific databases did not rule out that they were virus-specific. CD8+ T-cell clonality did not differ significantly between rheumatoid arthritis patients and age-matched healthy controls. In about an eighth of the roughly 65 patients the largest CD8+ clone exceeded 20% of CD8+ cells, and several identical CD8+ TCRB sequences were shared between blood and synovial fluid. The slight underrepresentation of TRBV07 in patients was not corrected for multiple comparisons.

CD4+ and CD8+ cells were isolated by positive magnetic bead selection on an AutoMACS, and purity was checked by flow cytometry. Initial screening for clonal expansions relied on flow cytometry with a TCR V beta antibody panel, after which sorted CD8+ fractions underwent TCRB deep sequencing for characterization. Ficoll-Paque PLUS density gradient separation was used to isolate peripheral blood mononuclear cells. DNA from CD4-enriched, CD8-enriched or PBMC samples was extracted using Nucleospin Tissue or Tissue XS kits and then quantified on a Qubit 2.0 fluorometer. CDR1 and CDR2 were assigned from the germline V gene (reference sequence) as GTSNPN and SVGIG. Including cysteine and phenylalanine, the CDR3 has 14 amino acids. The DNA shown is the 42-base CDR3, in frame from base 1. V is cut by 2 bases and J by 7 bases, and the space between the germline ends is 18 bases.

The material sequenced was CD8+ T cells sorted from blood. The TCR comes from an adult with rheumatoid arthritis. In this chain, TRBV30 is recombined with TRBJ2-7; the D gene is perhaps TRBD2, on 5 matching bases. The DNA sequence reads TGTGCCTGGAGTAACCCCCCTTCGAGGGTGGAGCAGTACTTC. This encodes CAWSNPPSRVEQYF.